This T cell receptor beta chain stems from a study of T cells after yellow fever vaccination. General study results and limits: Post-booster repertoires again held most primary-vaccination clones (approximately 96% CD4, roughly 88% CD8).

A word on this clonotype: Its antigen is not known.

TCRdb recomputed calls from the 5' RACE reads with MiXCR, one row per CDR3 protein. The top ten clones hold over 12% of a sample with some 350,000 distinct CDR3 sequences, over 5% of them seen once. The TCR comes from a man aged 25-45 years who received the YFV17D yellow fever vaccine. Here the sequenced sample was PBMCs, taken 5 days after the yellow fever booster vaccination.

The CDR3 nucleotides read TGTGCCAGCGGGTGGACTAACTACGAGCAGTACTTC. This codes for CASGWTNYEQYF. The chain couples TRBV2 to TRBJ2-7, with a tentative D call TRBD2 (6 bases). The CDR3 consists of 12 residues. Looked up from germline, CDR1 is SNHLY and CDR2 is FYNNEI. The V end was cut by 8 bases, the J end by 3 bases, with 11 bases between. The full variable domain, rest sourced from reference TRBV2 and TRBJ2-7, is EPEVTQTPSHQVTQMGQEVILRCVPISNHLYFYWYRQILGQKVEFLVSFYNNEISEKSEIFDDQFSVERPDGSNFTLKIRSTKLEDSAMYFCASGWTNYEQYFGPGTRLTVT.